This T cell receptor beta chain was recorded in a study of T cells in tumors after PD-1 blockade. Study outcomes and limitations: Clonal replacement appeared only between pre- and post-treatment samples.

This clone was observed a handful of times. Its matching antigen is unknown. Tumor biopsies came from the same primary tumor site before and after PD-1 blockade. Method: immunoSEQ multiplex PCR; TCRdb's copy keeps in-frame clones and lacks some. Of about 10,000 clones in the sample, approximately 70% were seen once. This specimen was tumor tissue, taken after anti-PD-1 treatment. The source of this sequence is a human donor with basal cell carcinoma.

In DNA form, the CDR3 reads TGTGCCAGCAGCTTAGCCAGCGGGGCGAACACCGGGGAGCTGTTTTTT. It encodes CASSLASGANTGELFF. This chain links TRBV7-9 with TRBJ2-2; 7 bases agree with TRBD2. J was trimmed by 0 bases and V by 0 bases; bases with no gene match: 1. The CDR3 loop spans 16 amino acids. CDR1 is SEHNR and CDR2 is FQNEAQ in the germline V gene (reference sequence).